Listed below are T cell receptor beta chains from one sample, sequenced in a study of cytomegalovirus exposure and HLA in healthy donors. Measured with immunoSEQ multiplex PCR; TCRdb has only the in-frame clones, and not every one. Among about 120,000 clones, approximately 81% were seen once, and the ten largest hold about 4.5%. Material for sequencing was PBMCs. All receptors come from a man under 40 in good health and CMV-seropositive. CDR3s leave out the opening cysteine and the closing phenylalanine or tryptophan. The order of the fields is V gene, J gene, CDR3 protein.

TRBV4-3	TRBJ2-6	ASSLASSGANGLT
TRBV7-3	TRBJ1-1	ASSSRGNTEAF
TRBV18	TRBJ1-1	ASSPQRVGNTEAF
TRBV2	TRBJ2-7	ASSLAGGLFEQY
TRBV5-1	TRBJ2-7	ASSLRDGSSYEQY
TRBV7-2	TRBJ1-1	ASSLLTGGWNTEAF
TRBV7-3	TRBJ2-1	ASSLRAGTYNEQF
TRBV11-2	TRBJ2-3	ASSGGERDTQY
TRBV5-4	TRBJ2-6	ASSFGGRSSGANGLT
TRBV7-2	TRBJ1-1	ASSRGQGIGLTEAF
TRBV6-6	TRBJ2-7	ASSYYSTGGGEQY
TRBV5-5	TRBJ2-2	ASSSTPNTGELF
TRBV9	TRBJ2-2	ASSATELTGELF
TRBV15	TRBJ1-6	ATSRGQGDSPLH
TRBV11-3	TRBJ2-5	ASSPWGGGAGTQY
TRBV2	TRBJ1-5	ASSELAGGTANQPQH
TRBV7-3	TRBJ1-3	ASSFNGGPGNTIY
TRBV6-4	TRBJ1-5	ASSLFGLNNQPQH
TRBV6-5	TRBJ1-1	ASSYGGAQAF
TRBV7-9	TRBJ2-1	ASRAGTGTYNEQF
TRBV18	TRBJ2-7	ASSPTSGRDYEQY
TRBV15	TRBJ1-2	ATSAAIGVWYGYT
TRBV14	.	ASSLADSYEQY
TRBV9	TRBJ2-5	ASSGRGETQY
TRBV6-5	TRBJ2-7	ASSAGRYEQY
TRBV29-1	TRBJ2-2	SARQIRGDTGELF
TRBV2	TRBJ1-3	ASSLSGNTIY
TRBV5-4	TRBJ2-2	ASSQGFTGELF
TRBV28	TRBJ2-5	ASSSGGLETQY
TRBV5-4	TRBJ2-1	ASSLGDRGYNEQF
TRBV28	TRBJ2-2	ASTQGGKTGELF